One sample yielded the 25 T cell receptor beta chains listed below, sequenced in a study of spatial heterogeneity in lung cancer. Regarding the study as a whole: Tumoral mutation counts were tracked by counts of expanded intratumoral alpha and beta TCRs.

These receptors' antigens are unknown. TCRdb reprocessed the 5' RACE reads with MiXCR, giving one entry per CDR3 protein. This repertoire shows some 10,000 distinct CDR3 sequences, about 12% found once; its top ten account for 9.5% to 15%. Time point described: sample taken at primary tumor resection. Sequences were derived from lung tumor tissue, sampled at surgery. The origin of the receptors is a female donor with early-stage non-small cell lung cancer.

V usage is TRBV29-1 and J usage is TRBJ2-3, with D perhaps TRBD2 (6 bases). Germline V gene data show CDR1 as SQVTM and CDR2 as ANQGSEA. The CDR3 runs 13 residues. V shed 3 bases and J shed 7 bases, with 14 bases lying between them. CDR3 loop: CSVDRGGGNTQYF. The CDR3 bases are TGCAGCGTTGATCGAGGCGGAGGGAATACGCAGTATTTT.

The chain uses TRBV7-9 and TRBJ2-1; D is ambiguous. Per germline, CDR1 SEHNR and CDR2 FQNEAQ (reference sequence). The CDR3 extends over 13 amino acids. V was shortened by 4 bases and J by 4 bases, with 8 bases between the two germline ends. The CDR3 spells CASSYVSYNEQFF. CDR3 DNA sequence: TGTGCCAGCAGCTATGTTAGTTACAATGAGCAGTTCTTC.

The J gene is TRBJ2-1, the V gene TRBV10-1; TRBD1 is a possible D gene (6 bases). V dropped 4 bases and J dropped 6 bases, with 7 bases sitting between them. This CDR3 is 12 amino acids long. Germline V lookup: CDR1 WNHNN, CDR2 SYGVQD (reference sequence). The CDR3 is CASSGTANEQFF. The CDR3 region has the DNA TGCGCCAGCAGTGGGACAGCCAATGAGCAGTTCTTC.

This clonotype was observed a handful of times. The chain recombines TRBV29-1 with TRBJ2-3; D possibly corresponds to TRBD2 (6 bases). V lost 8 bases and J lost 8, with 23 bases in between. The CDR3 spans 14 residues. The germline V gene has CDR1 SQVTM and CDR2 ANQGSEA. CDR3 sequence reads: CSPNGRPPAGTQYF. CDR3 bases: TGCAGCCCGAATGGGAGGCCGCCCGCGGGTACGCAGTATTTT.

The V gene is TRBV29-1, the J gene TRBJ1-1; possibly TRBD1 for D (5 bases). This CDR3 comprises 12 residues. CDR1 and CDR2 (germline): SQVTM, ANQGSEA. V dropped 4 bases and J dropped 5 bases, with 11 bases sitting between them. CDR3 sequence (DNA): TGCAGCGTTGTTGGGACGGGTACTGAAGCTTTCTTT. Residues: CSVVGTGTEAFF.

This clonotype was recorded at least ten times. The chain has TRBV5-6 and TRBJ2-7, with a weak D call TRBD1 (6 bases). The CDR3 runs 13 residues. Germline V gives CDR1 SGHDT, CDR2 YYEEEE. Trimming removed 5 bases at V and 2 bases at J, with 11 bases between. The CDR3 here is CASSLQGTYEQYF. CDR3 coding DNA: TGTGCCAGCAGTCTTCAGGGGACCTACGAGCAGTACTTC.

This clonotype has a count of ten or more. V is TRBV7-2 and J is TRBJ2-3, with TRBD2 matching over 8 bases. The CDR3 runs 16 residues. Germline CDR1 reads SGHTA; CDR2 reads FQGNSA. Trimming removed 7 bases from V and 2 bases from J; junction bases left unmatched: 11. CDR3 nucleotides: TGTGCCAGCACCCTTCCCAAGCGGGGGACCACAGATACGCAGTATTTT. It translates to CASTLPKRGTTDTQYF.

This clonotype is labeled as medium-sized. This chain uses TRBV7-3 with TRBJ2-5; D gene ambiguous. CDR3 length equals 15 residues. Germline assignment: CDR1 SGHTA and CDR2 FQGTGA. Trimming shortened V by 1 base and J by 1 base, and 10 bases separated the two germline ends. The CDR3 nucleotides are TGTGCCAGCAGCTTAAATGGGCATACCCAAGAGACCCAGTACTTC. It is translated as CASSLNGHTQETQYF.

The chain is built from TRBV6-5 and TRBJ2-2; 7 positions match TRBD1. J lost 4 bases, V lost 6 bases, and 8 bases had no gene match. CDR3 length: 15 amino acids. Germline assignment: CDR1 MNHEY and CDR2 SVGAGI. CDR3 loop: CASSQGQILTGELFF. As DNA, the CDR3 is TGTGCCAGCAGCCAGGGACAGATACTCACCGGGGAGCTGTTTTTT.

This clonotype appeared many times. The chain combines TRBV29-1 with TRBJ2-7, with a weak D call TRBD1 (6 bases). Trimming removed 4 bases from V and 4 bases from J, with 14 bases in between. The CDR3 runs to 13 residues. In germline, CDR1 is SQVTM, CDR2 ANQGSEA. DNA for the CDR3: TGCAGCGTTGGTTGGGGGCGACAGTACGAGCAGTACTTC. Protein product: CSVGWGRQYEQYF.

This clonotype was detected many times. The V call is TRBV10-3, the J call TRBJ2-3; 9 bases agree with TRBD1. Trimming at V came to 4 bases and at J to 2 bases, leaving 19 bases not matched to a gene. The CDR3 consists of 20 residues. Germline-derived CDR1 and CDR2 are ENHRY and SYGVKD. The chain's CDR3 is CAISAVMGTGTIRSTDTQYF. The CDR3 DNA sequence: TGTGCCATCAGTGCAGTTATGGGGACAGGGACGATACGGTCCACAGATACGCAGTATTTT.

Ten or more counts support this clonotype. This chain joins TRBV15 and TRBJ2-1; D unresolved. Germline assignment: CDR1 LNHNV and CDR2 YYDKDF (reference sequence). CDR3 length: 11 residues. With 3 bases removed from V and 9 bases from J, the gap between germline ends came to 6 bases. The CDR3, as DNA: TGTGCCACCAGCAGCCGCACTGAGCAGTTCTTC. This codes for CATSSRTEQFF.

This clonotype showed up many times. CDR3 residues: CASSYKLGGEETQYF. Here the CDR3 DNA reads TGTGCCAGCAGTTACAAATTGGGGGGAGAAGAGACCCAGTACTTC. The gene calls are TRBV6-5 and TRBJ2-5; D is possibly TRBD2 (6 bases). With 2 bases removed from V and 3 bases from J, the gap between germline ends came to 13 bases. Looked up from germline, CDR1 is MNHEY and CDR2 is SVGAGI. This CDR3 is 15 amino acids long.

In this sample, this clonotype is medium-sized. The rearrangement uses TRBV27 and TRBJ2-1; 8 bases fit TRBD2. The CDR3 has 19 amino acids. Unmatched junction bases numbered 21, after V lost 5 bases and J lost 6 bases. The V gene's germline CDR1 is MNHEY and CDR2 SMNVEV (reference sequence). Here the CDR3 DNA reads TGTGCCAGCAGTCCCGTGTACCCCAGGACTAGCCCCATCTTCAATGAGCAGTTCTTC. Its translation is CASSPVYPRTSPIFNEQFF.

This chain's CDR3 is CASSVRGGVNTDTQYF. DNA of the CDR3: TGTGCCAGCAGCGTAAGGGGGGGAGTTAATACAGATACGCAGTATTTT. The chain links TRBV12-3 or TRBV12-4 to TRBJ2-3; tentative D call: TRBD2 (7 bases). The CDR3 extends over 16 amino acids. Trimming stripped 6 bases from V and 3 bases from J, with 19 bases between.

In its sample, this clonotype was seen many times. This chain uses TRBV7-2 with TRBJ2-6; no definite D call. Trimming cost V 6 bases and J 2 bases, with 5 bases left between them. Looked up from germline, CDR1 is SGHTA and CDR2 is FQGNSA. This CDR3 spans 13 amino acids. The CDR3 DNA reads as TGTGCCAGCAGAAGGGCTGGGGCCAACGTCCTGACTTTC. It yields the protein CASRRAGANVLTF.

This clonotype is classed as medium-sized. The chain links TRBV20-1 to TRBJ1-2, with TRBD1 identical over 8 bases. The CDR3 has 14 residues. CDR1 is DFQATT, CDR2 SNEGSKA, per germline (reference sequence). Germline trimming cut 5 bases from V and 1 base from J; bases unmatched to any gene: 6. The CDR3, as DNA: TGCAGTGCTGGACAGGGATTGAGTAACTATGGCTACACCTTC. This encodes CSAGQGLSNYGYTF.

In this sample, this clonotype turned up a few times. The chain employs TRBV12-3 or TRBV12-4 and TRBJ1-2; D unclear. V was clipped by 3 bases and J by 2 bases, with 7 bases between them. The length of the CDR3 is 13 residues. CDR3 sequence: CASSLAQNYGYTF. The CDR3, as DNA: TGTGCCAGCAGTTTGGCACAGAACTATGGCTACACCTTC.

By share of the sample, this clonotype is medium-sized. V and J are TRBV6-5 and TRBJ2-7; the D gene is possibly TRBD2 (6 bases). Germline V lookup: CDR1 MNHEY, CDR2 SVGAGI. The CDR3 is 15 residues long. V was trimmed by 5 bases and J by 4 bases, leaving 18 bases between them. The CDR3 loop reads CASSTWGSEGYEQYF. DNA for the CDR3: TGTGCCAGCAGTACCTGGGGCTCGGAGGGGTACGAGCAGTACTTC.

By proportion, this clonotype is large. The chain uses TRBV5-1 and TRBJ2-3; D call uncertain. V lost 4 bases, J lost 4 bases, and 10 bases lay in between. This CDR3 is built from 13 residues. Germline V gene sequence: CDR1 SGHRS, CDR2 YFSETQ. This chain's CDR3 is CASSVRIADTQYF. The CDR3 DNA is TGCGCCAGCAGCGTGCGGATAGCAGATACGCAGTATTTT.

This clonotype has more than one count but fewer than ten. One junction end disagrees with the germline gene, perhaps due to a read error. V usage is TRBV29-1 and J usage is TRBJ1-1; no firm D call. Germline V gives CDR1 SQVTM, CDR2 ANQGSEA. The CDR3 runs 14 residues. In DNA, the CDR3 is TGCAGCGTTGGACGGGGTTCCATGAACAATGAAGCTTTCTTT. It yields the protein CSVGRGSMNNEAFF.

This chain connects TRBV7-3 to TRBJ1-5; D is uncertain. The CDR3 is 13 residues long. V lost 6 bases and J 3 bases, leaving 9 bases between the germline ends. The V gene's germline CDR1 is SGHTA and CDR2 FQGTGA. As DNA, the CDR3 is TGTGCCAGCAGTTTGGGTCCCAATCAGCCCCAGCATTTT. Translation gives CASSLGPNQPQHF.

Many counts were recorded for this clonotype. The chain carries TRBV20-1 and TRBJ2-1, with D perhaps TRBD1 or TRBD2 (5 bases each). The CDR3 is made up of 10 amino acids. Trimming removed 6 bases at V and 12 bases at J, with 12 bases between. Germline V gene lookup returns CDR1 DFQATT and CDR2 SNEGSKA (reference sequence). The CDR3 DNA follows: TGCAGTGCAGTCCGGGACCGGCAGTTCTTC. This gives the protein CSAVRDRQFF.

This chain links TRBV27 with TRBJ2-4; D not certain. The germline V gene has CDR1 MNHEY and CDR2 SMNVEV (reference sequence). The CDR3 loop spans 16 amino acids. Trimming cost V 0 bases and J 0 bases, with 9 bases left between them. In DNA form, the CDR3 reads TGTGCCAGCAGTTTATCGAGAGCTGTAGCCAAAAACATTCAGTACTTC. Translated: CASSLSRAVAKNIQYF.

Judged by abundance, this clonotype is medium-sized. This rearrangement joins TRBV19 to TRBJ2-3; 7 bases agree with TRBD1. V was clipped by 8 bases and J by 4 bases; unmatched bases: 6. CDR3 length: 13 amino acids. The germline gives CDR1 LNHDA, CDR2 SQIVND (reference sequence). CDR3 DNA sequence: TGTGCCAGTGGGGACAGACCCTCAGATACGCAGTATTTT. As protein: CASGDRPSDTQYF.